These 29 T cell receptor beta chains originate from one sample sequenced in a study of T-cell reconstitution after alpha-beta-depleted transplantation in children. TCRbeta library construction was performed incorporating unique molecular identifiers. TCRdb fed the PCR reads into MiXCR, producing one record per CDR3 protein. The table lists hundreds of thousands of distinct CDR3 sequences, around 18% of them singletons. This material consisted of PBMCs from the stem cell graft donor, taken from the stem cell graft. These receptors were collected from a human donor who donated a stem cell graft to a child with acute lymphoblastic leukemia.

This clonotype was observed a few times. The chain is built from TRBV4-1 and TRBJ1-1; a weak D match, TRBD1 (5 bases). The V end was cut by 0 bases, the J end by 0 bases, with 5 bases between. CDR1 is MGHRA and CDR2 is YSYEKL in the germline V gene. CDR3 length: 14 residues. Here the CDR3 DNA reads TGCGCCAGCAGCCAAGAGGGACTGAACACTGAAGCTTTCTTT. The encoded protein is CASSQEGLNTEAFF.

This chain connects TRBV5-1 to TRBJ2-7; 9 bases align to TRBD2. J gave up 2 bases and V 3 bases, and 12 bases lay outside the gene matches. The CDR3 sequence is 17 residues long. CDR1 SGHRS and CDR2 YFSETQ come from the germline V gene. The DNA for the CDR3 is TGCGCCAGCAGCTATAACCGCAAGCGGGAGGCCCCCTACGAGCAGTACTTC. This codes for CASSYNRKREAPYEQYF.

This clonotype was seen a handful of times. The chain has TRBV5-1 and TRBJ1-1; D is undetermined. V lost 0 bases and J lost 5, with 17 bases in between. The CDR3 sequence is 16 residues long. Germline CDR1 SGHRS, CDR2 YFSETQ. The chain's CDR3 is CASSLEVRGGRTEAFF. The CDR3 DNA reads TGCGCCAGCAGCTTGGAAGTACGGGGTGGGCGGACTGAAGCTTTCTTT.

The chain uses TRBV7-9 and TRBJ1-1; tentatively, D is TRBD1 (6 bases). The CDR3 is made up of 12 amino acids. The V gene's germline CDR1 is SEHNR and CDR2 FQNEAQ (reference sequence). V was shortened by 5 bases and J by 8 bases, with 12 bases between the two germline ends. In DNA form, the CDR3 reads TGTGCCAGCAGCGTACAGGGACCCGAAGCTTTCTTT. Encoded protein: CASSVQGPEAFF.

This clonotype was observed a few times. J is TRBJ2-7 and V is TRBV7-9, with 12 bases identical to TRBD2. Germline V CDR1 and CDR2: SEHNR, FQNEAQ (reference sequence). This CDR3 contains 16 residues. Trimming removed 2 bases from V and 5 bases from J; junction bases left unmatched: 7. CDR3 residues: CASSLTLAGGHHEQYF. CDR3 coding DNA: TGTGCCAGCAGCTTAACTCTAGCGGGAGGGCACCACGAGCAGTACTTC.

This clonotype was counted between two and nine times. V and J are TRBV15 and TRBJ2-7, with D maybe TRBD1 (6 bases). Trimming removed 1 base from V and 4 bases from J, with 11 bases in between. The CDR3 has 14 amino acids. Germline V gene data show CDR1 as LNHNV and CDR2 as YYDKDF (reference sequence). In DNA, the CDR3 is TGTGCCACCAGCAGAGGGTCCACAGGGTACGAGCAGTACTTC. Residues: CATSRGSTGYEQYF.

This chain uses TRBV12-3 or TRBV12-4 with TRBJ2-2; TRBD1 might be the D (6 bases). The ends were cut back, 10 bases at V and 6 bases at J, with 18 bases in the middle. This CDR3 has 14 residues. The CDR3 DNA follows: TGTGCCACCCATATCCAGGGGAGCCCCGGGGAGCTGTTTTTT. This encodes CATHIQGSPGELFF.

The V and J genes are TRBV5-1 and TRBJ2-2; D is ambiguous. CDR3 length: 14 amino acids. In germline, CDR1 is SGHRS, CDR2 YFSETQ. Trimming shortened V by 5 bases and J by 7 bases, and 15 bases separated the two germline ends. This CDR3 reads CASRLGNLGGELFF. In DNA, the CDR3 is TGCGCCAGCAGATTAGGGAACCTCGGCGGGGAGCTGTTTTTT.

There are a few counts of this clonotype. This rearrangement joins TRBV12-3 or TRBV12-4 to TRBJ1-1; 12 positions match TRBD1. The V segment lost 4 bases and the J segment 1 base; nucleotides outside the gene matches: 7. This CDR3 is built from 17 residues. CDR3 in amino acids: CASSWGQGAKGNTEAFF. The CDR3 nucleotides are TGTGCCAGCAGTTGGGGACAGGGGGCCAAGGGGAACACTGAAGCTTTCTTT.

This chain connects TRBV2 to TRBJ1-1; 7 bases are a match to TRBD1. The CDR3 spans 13 residues. V dropped 10 bases and J dropped 3; count of bases not matched to a gene: 8. The V gene's germline CDR1 is SNHLY and CDR2 FYNNEI. Here the CDR3 DNA reads TGTGCCATCGCATACACAGGGGACACTGAAGCTTTCTTT. This gives the protein CAIAYTGDTEAFF.

The rearrangement links TRBV27 to TRBJ1-5; D might be TRBD1 (5 bases). CDR1 MNHEY and CDR2 SMNVEV come from the germline V gene (reference sequence). This CDR3 comprises 17 residues. Trimming shortened V by 3 bases and J by 2 bases, and 17 bases separated the two germline ends. The CDR3 spells CASSLVPGRRGNQPQHF. The CDR3 coding sequence is TGTGCCAGCAGTTTGGTGCCAGGGCGTAGGGGCAATCAGCCCCAGCATTTT.

This clonotype was detected only a few times. The chain links TRBV29-1 to TRBJ1-2; maybe TRBD1 (6 bases). The CDR3 is made up of 13 amino acids. Between the trimmed V and J ends, which lost 0 bases and 8 bases, there was a span of 13 bases. Germline-derived CDR1 and CDR2 are SQVTM and ANQGSEA. The CDR3 bases are TGCAGCGTTGAAGAAAGCGGGGGGCGAGGCTACACCTTC. Amino acid sequence: CSVEESGGRGYTF.

The rearrangement joins TRBV5-1 to TRBJ2-1; 13 bases align to TRBD2. The junction had 5 bases not matched to a gene; V was cut back by 4 bases and J by 4 bases. The length of the CDR3 is 16 residues. Germline-derived CDR1 and CDR2 are SGHRS and YFSETQ. As DNA, the CDR3 is TGCGCCAGCAGCCCCGGACTAGCGGGGGTATACAATGAGCAGTTCTTC. Protein product: CASSPGLAGVYNEQFF. Combining the CDR3 with reference TRBV5-1 and TRBJ2-1 gives the whole variable domain KAGVTQTPRYLIKTRGQQVTLSCSPISGHRSVSWYQQTPGQGLQFLFEYFSETQRNKGNFPGRFSGRQFSNSRSEMNVSTLELGDSALYLCASSPGLAGVYNEQFFGPGTRLTVL.

In its sample, this clonotype was seen a few times. The chain combines TRBV4-1 with TRBJ2-7, with TRBD2 identical over 8 bases. CDR1 is MGHRA, CDR2 YSYEKL, per germline. After removal of 5 bases from V and 1 base from J, the junction contained 19 bases not matched to a gene. The CDR3 totals 19 residues. This CDR3 reads CASSTRAIREGPISYEQYF. CDR3 DNA: TGCGCCAGCAGCACCCGGGCCATCCGGGAGGGACCCATTTCCTACGAGCAGTACTTC.

The sample holds many counts of this clonotype. Germline is not matched at one junction end, which may reflect a read error. J is TRBJ2-1 and V is TRBV12-3 or TRBV12-4; 14 bases are shared with TRBD2. CDR3 length: 15 amino acids. CDR3 residues: CASSPGLAGANEQFF. As DNA, the CDR3 is TGCGCCAGCAGCCCGGGACTAGCGGGAGCCAATGAGCAGTTCTTC.

The chain recombines TRBV11-1 with TRBJ2-7; D gene ambiguous. This CDR3 has 15 amino acids. Trimming left V 3 bases short and J 0 bases short, with 12 bases between. The germline gives CDR1 SGHAT, CDR2 FQDESV (reference sequence). The chain's CDR3 is CASSLARRSSYEQYF. The CDR3 DNA follows: TGTGCCAGCAGCTTGGCCAGGCGGAGCTCCTACGAGCAGTACTTC.

The rearrangement joins TRBV6-2 or TRBV6-3 to TRBJ2-1; D gene unclear. V gave up 4 bases and J gave up 4 bases, with 17 bases separating them. Per the germline V gene, CDR1 is MNHEY and CDR2 is SVGEGT. The CDR3 sequence is 16 residues long. CDR3 amino acids: CASSSGRTPPYNEQFF. The CDR3 region has the DNA TGTGCCAGCAGTTCTGGGCGGACCCCCCCTTACAATGAGCAGTTCTTC.

J is TRBJ2-7 and V is TRBV30, with D hard to call. The germline V gene encodes CDR1 GTSNPN and CDR2 SVGIG (reference sequence). This CDR3 has 12 residues. V shed 0 bases and J shed 6 bases, with 9 bases lying between them. CDR3 sequence reads: CAWSVAGFEQYF. The CDR3 bases are TGTGCCTGGAGTGTTGCAGGTTTCGAGCAGTACTTC.

This clonotype was recorded a few times. The CDR3 DNA follows: TGCGCCAGCAGCTCGACTAGCGGGTTTTCCGGGGAGCTGTTTTTT. Its protein product is CASSSTSGFSGELFF. V is TRBV5-1 and J is TRBJ2-2; 10 positions agree with TRBD2. Germline CDR1 reads SGHRS; CDR2 reads YFSETQ. The CDR3 is 15 residues long. V trimming: 3 bases; J trimming: 6 bases; junction bases outside the gene matches: 5.

This clonotype appeared a few times. The chain links TRBV12-3 or TRBV12-4 to TRBJ1-2; 7 bases agree with TRBD1. This CDR3 contains 14 residues. Trimming cost V 6 bases and J 1 base; bases outside gene matches: 5. The CDR3 nucleotides are TGTGCCAGCAGGGGAGGGACAGATAACTATGGCTACACCTTC. It codes for CASRGGTDNYGYTF.

This clonotype came up a few times. The chain is built from TRBV5-5 and TRBJ2-1, with 10 bases aligning to TRBD2. CDR1 and CDR2 from the germline V gene are SGHKS and YYEKEE (reference sequence). The length of the CDR3 is 15 residues. The ends lost 4 bases at V and 4 bases at J; junction bases unmatched: 5. The CDR3 is CASSQGLANYNEQFF. In DNA, the CDR3 is TGTGCCAGCAGCCAGGGACTAGCGAATTACAATGAGCAGTTCTTC.

This clonotype occurred a few times. The chain links TRBV12-3 or TRBV12-4 to TRBJ2-1, with 7 bases aligning to TRBD1. The trim removed 0 bases at V and 3 bases at J, leaving 8 bases unmatched. CDR3 length: 17 amino acids. The CDR3 DNA sequence: TGTGCCAGCAGTTTAGCCCTCACGGACAGGAACTACAATGAGCAGTTCTTC. As protein: CASSLALTDRNYNEQFF.

This clonotype was seen a few times. The chain carries TRBV24-1 and TRBJ2-5; perhaps TRBD1 as D (5 bases). This CDR3 region has 14 residues. V was cut by 9 bases and J by 5 bases, with 18 bases left in between. The V gene's germline CDR1 is KGHDR and CDR2 SFDVKD. The chain's CDR3 is CATPSQGHLETQYF. In DNA, the CDR3 is TGTGCCACCCCCTCCCAGGGCCACCTGGAGACCCAGTACTTC.

The rearrangement links TRBV11-2 to TRBJ1-5; 7 nucleotides align to TRBD1. Germline V gene sequence: CDR1 SGHAT, CDR2 FQNNGV. The ends lost 2 bases at V and 6 bases at J; junction bases unmatched: 7. The CDR3 extends over 15 amino acids. CDR3 in DNA: TGTGCCAGCAGCTTACAGGGGGACAGCGGTCAGCCCCAGCATTTT. As protein: CASSLQGDSGQPQHF.

This clonotype was seen a handful of times. The V and J genes are TRBV4-2 and TRBJ2-7, with TRBD1 identical over 9 bases. The CDR3 contains 14 residues. The germline V gene has CDR1 LGHNA and CDR2 YNFKEQ. J was trimmed by 4 bases and V by 0 bases; bases with no gene match: 1. CDR3 bases: TGTGCCAGCAGCCAAGATGGGACAGGGTACGAGCAGTACTTC. It specifies CASSQDGTGYEQYF.

The table lists this clonotype with many counts. This sequence joins TRBV4-1 and TRBJ2-7; 10 bases are a match to TRBD1. This CDR3 is 15 amino acids long. Germline CDR1 MGHRA, CDR2 YSYEKL. V shed 4 bases and J 0 bases; nucleotides not matched to a gene: 3. The CDR3 sequence is CASSLGQGVSYEQYF. The CDR3 DNA is TGCGCCAGCAGCCTAGGACAGGGGGTCTCCTACGAGCAGTACTTC.

The rearrangement uses TRBV27 and TRBJ2-4, with D perhaps TRBD2 (7 bases). Germline lookup yields CDR1 MNHEY and CDR2 SMNVEV (reference sequence). The CDR3 has 13 residues. V was pared by 3 bases and J by 5 bases, with 8 bases between. The CDR3 sequence is CASSFGGQNIQYF. The CDR3 DNA reads TGTGCCAGCAGTTTCGGGGGGCAAAACATTCAGTACTTC.

The gene calls are TRBV10-2 and TRBJ2-7; D unresolved. V dropped 4 bases and J dropped 4 bases, with 8 bases sitting between them. Germline-derived CDR1 and CDR2 are WSHSY and SAAADI. The CDR3 runs 12 residues. CDR3 sequence (DNA): TGCGCCAGCAGTGGAAACAATTACGAGCAGTACTTC. This translates into CASSGNNYEQYF.

This clonotype was seen a handful of times. The chain couples TRBV20-1 to TRBJ1-2; no definite D call. V dropped 0 bases and J dropped 0 bases, with 8 bases sitting between them. CDR1 is DFQATT, CDR2 SNEGSKA, per germline (reference sequence). The CDR3 is 14 residues long. In DNA, the CDR3 is TGCAGTGCTAGAGATTTAAGGTCTAACTATGGCTACACCTTC. This encodes CSARDLRSNYGYTF.